The clone carrying this T cell receptor (beta chain) was detected only a few times. Its cognate antigen is unknown. This entry is derived from a study of cytomegalovirus exposure and HLA in healthy donors. Background on the study: Earlier results showed approximately 120 million unique TCR beta sequences derived from about 179 million T cells. In terms of ancestry, the Caucasian-associated cluster contained about four fifths of the 350 to 450 genotyped donors.

The PCR made use of 60 Vbeta and 13 Jbeta primers. The assay was immunoSEQ multiplex PCR, and TCRdb's table has in-frame clones only and misses some. Of about 130,000 clones listed, roughly 83% were seen once; the top ten hold around 1.2%. Study results and caveats: The study designated 160 or so TCR beta chains cytomegalovirus-associated.

The TCR originated in a girl aged 2-10 years in good health and CMV-seronegative. Sequences were obtained from PBMCs.

Written as DNA, the CDR3 is TGCGCCAGCAGCTTGGACAGGGGTCAGCCCCAGCATTTT. Its protein is CASSLDRGQPQHF. The V and J genes are TRBV5-1 and TRBJ1-5; 7 bases agree with TRBD1. The CDR3 runs to 13 residues. The germline CDR1 and CDR2 sequences are SGHRS and YFSETQ. The junction had 0 bases not matched to a gene; V was cut back by 0 bases and J by 6 bases.